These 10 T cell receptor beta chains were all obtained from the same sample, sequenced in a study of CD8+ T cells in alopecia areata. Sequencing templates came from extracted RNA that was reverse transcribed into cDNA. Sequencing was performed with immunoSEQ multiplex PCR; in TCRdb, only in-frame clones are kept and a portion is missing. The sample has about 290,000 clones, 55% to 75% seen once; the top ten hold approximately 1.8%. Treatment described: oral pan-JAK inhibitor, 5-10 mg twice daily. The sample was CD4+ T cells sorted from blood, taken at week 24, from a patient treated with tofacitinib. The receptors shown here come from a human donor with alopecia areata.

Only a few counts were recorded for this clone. This chain's CDR3 is CASSLSRPGQGERKGYNEQFF. CDR3 sequence (DNA): TGTGCCAGCAGTTTATCTCGCCCGGGACAGGGTGAGAGAAAGGGGTACAATGAGCAGTTCTTC. This chain joins TRBV28 and TRBJ2-1; 9 nucleotides line up with TRBD1. The germline V gene encodes CDR1 MDHEN and CDR2 SYDVKM. J lost 4 bases, V lost 1 base, and 20 bases had no gene match. The CDR3 runs to 21 residues.

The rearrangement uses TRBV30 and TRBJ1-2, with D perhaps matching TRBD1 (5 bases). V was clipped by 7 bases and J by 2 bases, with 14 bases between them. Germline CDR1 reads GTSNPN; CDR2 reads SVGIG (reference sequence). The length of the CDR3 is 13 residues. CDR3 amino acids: CAFRQILNYGYTF. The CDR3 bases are TGTGCCTTCCGACAGATTTTAAACTATGGCTACACCTTC. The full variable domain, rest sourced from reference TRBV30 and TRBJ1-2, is SQTIHQWPATLVQPVGSPLSLECTVEGTSNPNLYWYRQAAGRGLQLLFYSVGIGQISSEVPQNLSASRPQDRQFILSSKKLLLSDSGFYLCAFRQILNYGYTFGSGTRLTVV.

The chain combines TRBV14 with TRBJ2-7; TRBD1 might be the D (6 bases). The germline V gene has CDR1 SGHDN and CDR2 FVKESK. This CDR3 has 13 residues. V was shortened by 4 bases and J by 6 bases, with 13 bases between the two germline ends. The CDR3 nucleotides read TGTGCCAGCAGCCGCACAGGGATAGCCGAGCAGTACTTC. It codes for CASSRTGIAEQYF.

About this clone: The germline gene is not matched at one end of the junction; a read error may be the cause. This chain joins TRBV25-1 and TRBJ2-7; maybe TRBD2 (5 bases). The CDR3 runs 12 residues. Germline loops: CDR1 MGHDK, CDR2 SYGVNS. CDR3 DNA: TGTGCCAGCTCTGTTCATCGGGGATCCGTAAGCTTC. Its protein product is CASSVHRGSVSF.

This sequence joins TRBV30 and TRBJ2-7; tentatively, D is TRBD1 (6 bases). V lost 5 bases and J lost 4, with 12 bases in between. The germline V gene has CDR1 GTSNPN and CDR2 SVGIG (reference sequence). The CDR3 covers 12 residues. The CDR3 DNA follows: TGTGCCTGGTCCGGACAGTCTTACGAGCAGTACTTC. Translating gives CAWSGQSYEQYF.

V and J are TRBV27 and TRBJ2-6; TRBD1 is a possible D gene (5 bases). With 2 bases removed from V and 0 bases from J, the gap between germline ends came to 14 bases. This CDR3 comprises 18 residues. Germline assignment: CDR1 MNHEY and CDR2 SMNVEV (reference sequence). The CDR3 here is CASSLRPPGHSGANVLTF. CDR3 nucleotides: TGTGCCAGCAGTTTACGCCCCCCAGGGCACTCTGGGGCCAACGTCCTGACTTTC. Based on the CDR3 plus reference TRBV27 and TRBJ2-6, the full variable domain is EAQVTQNPRYLITVTGKKLTVTCSQNMNHEYMSWYRQDPGLGLRQIYYSMNVEVTDKGDVPEGYKVSRKEKRNFPLILESPSPNQTSLYFCASSLRPPGHSGANVLTFGAGSRLTVL.

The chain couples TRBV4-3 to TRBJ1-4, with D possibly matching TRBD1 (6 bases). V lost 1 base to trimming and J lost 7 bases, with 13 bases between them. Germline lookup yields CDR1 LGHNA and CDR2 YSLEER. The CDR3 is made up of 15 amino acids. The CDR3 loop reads CASSQGGGDSEKLFF. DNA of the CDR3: TGCGCCAGCAGCCAAGGAGGGGGGGATAGTGAAAAACTGTTTTTT.

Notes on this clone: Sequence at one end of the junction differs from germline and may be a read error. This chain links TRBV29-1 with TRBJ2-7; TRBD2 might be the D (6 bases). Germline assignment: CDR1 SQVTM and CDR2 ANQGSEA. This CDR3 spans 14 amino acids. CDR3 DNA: TGCCGCGTTGAGGAGGGGTTTTCCTCCTACGAGCAGTACTTC. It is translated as CRVEEGFSSYEQYF.

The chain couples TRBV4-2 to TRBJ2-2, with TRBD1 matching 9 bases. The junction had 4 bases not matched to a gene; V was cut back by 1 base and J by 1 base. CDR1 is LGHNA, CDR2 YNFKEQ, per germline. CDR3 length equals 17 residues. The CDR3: CASSQGRTGENTGELFF. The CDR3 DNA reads TGTGCCAGCAGCCAAGGGCGGACAGGGGAGAACACCGGGGAGCTGTTTTTT.

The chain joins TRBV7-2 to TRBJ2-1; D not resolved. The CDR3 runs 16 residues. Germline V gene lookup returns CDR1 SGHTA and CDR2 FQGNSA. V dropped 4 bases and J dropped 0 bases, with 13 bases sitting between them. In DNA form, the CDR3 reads TGTGCCAGCAGCTCGAGGCACCGCAGCTCCTACAATGAGCAGTTCTTC. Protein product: CASSSRHRSSYNEQFF.